These T cell receptor beta chains were read from a single sample in a study of vaccination and CD4 T cells after COVID-19. TCRdb fed the PCR reads into MiXCR, producing one record per CDR3 protein. The repertoire has some 19,000 distinct CDR3 sequences, around half of them found once; the top ten carry about 4%. These TCRs' antigens remain unknown. Sequenced input: CD4+ T cells from blood, cultured in vitro. The receptors shown here come from a human donor who had recovered from COVID-19. The CDR3 runs from the conserved cysteine through the conserved F or W. The D gene is left open where the match is weak. Some rows have no size entry. The others give once, few or many, or a class for an expanded clone.

>.|TRBJ1-5|few|TRBV30
TGTGCCTGGAGTGTACGGGGGGCGCGGGCACAGCCCCAGCATTTT
CAWSVRGARAQPQHF
>TRBD2|TRBJ2-1|few|TRBV20-1
TGCAGTGCTATGGGACTAGCGGGAGTCAATGAGCAGTTCTTC
CSAMGLAGVNEQFF
>.|TRBJ1-2|.|TRBV20-1
TGCAGTGCTAGCGGAGGGAGGGGGGGTGACATCTATGGCTACACCTTC
CSASGGRGGDIYGYTF
>TRBD2|TRBJ2-5|.|TRBV19
TGTGCCAGTAGTACAGCTAGCGGGGGTAGGAGGGAGACCCAGTACTTC
CASSTASGGRRETQYF
>TRBD2|TRBJ2-5|.|TRBV12-5
TGTGCTAGTGGGGGACTAGCGGCCGGAGAGACCCAGTACTTC
CASGGLAAGETQYF
>.|TRBJ2-7|.|TRBV7-2
TGTGCCAGCAGCTTAGAGGCAGGCCGGGGCTACGAGCAGTACTTC
CASSLEAGRGYEQYF
>.|TRBJ2-7|.|TRBV5-1
TGCGCCAGCAGCACAGGGAACTACGAGCAGTACTTC
CASSTGNYEQYF
>.|TRBJ2-1|.|TRBV7-2
TGTGCCAGCAGCCTGACCCGGGACAATGAGCAGTTCTTC
CASSLTRDNEQFF
>TRBD1|TRBJ1-5|few|TRBV20-1
TGCAGTGCTTGGACAGGGGATAGCAATCAGCCCCAGCATTTT
CSAWTGDSNQPQHF
>.|TRBJ1-6|.|TRBV12-3/TRBV12-4
TGTGCCAGCGGAAGGACGGGGGGGGATTCACCCCTCCACTTT
CASGRTGGDSPLHF
>.|TRBJ1-4|.|TRBV6-2/TRBV6-3
TGTGCCAGCACCAACAGGCTACGACGTGCGAATGAAAAACTGTTTTTT
CASTNRLRRANEKLFF
>.|TRBJ2-2|.|TRBV27
TGTGCCAGCAGTTTAGGGTTAATCGGCGGGGAGCTGTTTTTT
CASSLGLIGGELFF
>.|TRBJ2-4|.|TRBV3-1
TGTGCCAGCAGCCAAGGAGGGGCCAAAAACATTCAGTACTTC
CASSQGGAKNIQYF
>.|TRBJ1-1|.|TRBV19
TGTGCCAGTACCTTAGGGGGACAGAACACTGAAGCTTTCTTT
CASTLGGQNTEAFF
>.|TRBJ1-2|few|TRBV6-1
TGTGCCAGCAGTGCCCGGGACTATGGCTACACCTTC
CASSARDYGYTF
>.|TRBJ2-5|.|TRBV5-1
TGCGCCAGCAGCTTAGGATCGGGAGAGACCCAGTACTTC
CASSLGSGETQYF
>TRBD2|TRBJ2-1|.|TRBV20-1
TGCAGTGCTAGAGTTCAGCAAGGAGCGGGGCAGTACAATGAGCAGTTCTTC
CSARVQQGAGQYNEQFF
>.|TRBJ1-2|once|TRBV12-3/TRBV12-4
TGTGCCAGCAGCCCAGGGACCGCTAACTATGGCTACACCTTC
CASSPGTANYGYTF
>.|TRBJ2-1|.|TRBV7-2
TGTGCCAGCAGCTTATCTAAGGGAGGACATGAGCAGTTCTTC
CASSLSKGGHEQFF
>TRBD1|TRBJ1-2|.|TRBV5-6
TGTGCCAGCAGCTTGATAGGCAGGGGGTCGGAGGGCTACACCTTC
CASSLIGRGSEGYTF
>TRBD1|TRBJ2-7|.|TRBV6-5
TGTGCCAGCAGTTACTTGCCCGGGACAGGGAACGAGCAGTACTTC
CASSYLPGTGNEQYF
>TRBD1|TRBJ1-2|.|TRBV10-3
TGTGCCATCAGTGGACAGACAGGGGCCTATGGCTACACCTTC
CAISGQTGAYGYTF
>.|TRBJ1-1|.|TRBV7-8
TGTGCCAGCAGCGAACAGGGGAACACTGAAGCTTTCTTT
CASSEQGNTEAFF
>.|TRBJ1-2|once|TRBV14
TGTGCCAGCAGCTTACAGGTGGCTGGTGGCTACACCTTC
CASSLQVAGGYTF
>.|TRBJ2-7|.|TRBV15
TGTGCCACCAGCAGAGATCGGCTAAACTCCTACGAGCAGTACTTC
CATSRDRLNSYEQYF
>.|TRBJ1-2|.|TRBV7-2
TGTGCCAGCAGCAACCGGGACACCTCGTATGGCTACACCTTC
CASSNRDTSYGYTF
>.|TRBJ2-7|.|TRBV7-2
TGTGCCAGCAGCACAGCGACCCGGTACGAGCAGTACTTC
CASSTATRYEQYF
>.|TRBJ1-1|few|TRBV20-1
TGCAGTGCTAGGCTGCAGAATGGTGCTTTCTTT
CSARLQNGAFF
>.|TRBJ1-2|.|TRBV5-4
TGTGCCAGCAGCTTGAACAGGCACTATGGCTACACCTTC
CASSLNRHYGYTF
>.|TRBJ2-3|.|TRBV11-1
TGTGCCAGCAGCTTAGAAGGGGATACGCAGTATTTT
CASSLEGDTQYF
>TRBD1|TRBJ1-1|few|TRBV2
TGTGCCACGGAGGAAGGGGACAGAAGGACTGAAGCTTTCTTT
CATEEGDRRTEAFF
>.|TRBJ1-1|.|TRBV6-1
TGTGCCAGCAGCCAGACAGGAAACACTGAAGCTTTCTTT
CASSQTGNTEAFF
>.|TRBJ2-7|.|TRBV5-1
TGCGCCAGCAGCCCCCGGGACTCAAGGGAGCAGTACTTC
CASSPRDSREQYF
>.|TRBJ1-1|few|TRBV12-3/TRBV12-4
TGTGCCAGCAGTTTTGAGCCCATGAACACTGAAGCTTTCTTT
CASSFEPMNTEAFF
>.|TRBJ1-2|.|TRBV7-8
TGTGCCAGCAGCTTAGGCTGGGACCCCTATGGCTACACCTTC
CASSLGWDPYGYTF
>TRBD2|TRBJ2-3|.|TRBV7-2
TGTGCCAGCAGCGAACGATGGACTAGCGATAATACAGATACGCAGTATTTT
CASSERWTSDNTDTQYF
>.|TRBJ1-1|few|TRBV21-1
TGTGCCAGCAGCCACAGGGGTAACACTGAAGCTTTCTTT
CASSHRGNTEAFF
>TRBD2|TRBJ2-3|.|TRBV7-2
TGTGCCAGCAGCGGGTCAGCGGGGGGGGATACGCAGTATTTT
CASSGSAGGDTQYF
>.|TRBJ2-2|.|TRBV9
TGTGCCAGCAGCCCTCCGGGACGGAGGTTTGGGGAGCTGTTTTTT
CASSPPGRRFGELFF
>.|TRBJ1-5|.|TRBV30
TGTGCCTGGAACCTCAATAGCAATCAGCCCCAGCATTTT
CAWNLNSNQPQHF
>.|TRBJ1-1|.|TRBV27
TGTGCCAGCAGTTTTATATCGGGGGAAGCTTTCTTT
CASSFISGEAFF
>.|TRBJ1-1|.|TRBV12-3/TRBV12-4
TGTGCCAGCAGCCTGACTTCGAACACTGAAGCTTTCTTT
CASSLTSNTEAFF
>.|TRBJ2-3|.|TRBV7-9
TGTGCCAGCAGCTTTGCGGGGATGGCAGATACGCAGTATTTT
CASSFAGMADTQYF